One T cell receptor (beta chain) is described in this entry. What it binds is not known. This entry belongs to a study of PD-L1 blockade in urothelial cancer. Study-wide context: Patients took up atezolizumab at some point between 2014 and 2015 at 1,200 mg intravenously every 3 weeks. Analyses were performed on blood at 3 weeks after treatment start (the second dose) and at 6 weeks. Each patient had 0 to 3 earlier chemotherapy regimens. General study results and limits: Prediction of better survival came from below-median pretreatment blood TCR clonality.

The protocol was immunoSEQ multiplex PCR, while the TCRdb copy is restricted to in-frame clones and leaves out a portion. The repertoire holds around 70,000 clones, with roughly 84% as singletons. The receptor's source is a man between 65 and 85 years old with urothelial cancer. Sequencing used PBMCs, obtained around atezolizumab (anti-PD-L1) treatment.

In DNA form, the CDR3 reads TGTGCCAGCTCACCCGTCCAGACGGGAGCTGAAGCTTTCTTT. Translating gives CASSPVQTGAEAFF. V and J are TRBV18 and TRBJ1-1, with D hard to call. The CDR3 runs to 14 residues. Trimming took off 3 bases at V and 6 bases at J, with 14 bases between the two ends. The V gene's germline CDR1 is KGHSH and CDR2 LQKENI.